The 21 T cell receptor beta chains given below trace back to one sample, sequenced in a study of blood T cell repertoires in COVID-19. TCRdb's table, derived via immunoSEQ multiplex PCR, lists solely in-frame clones and lacks some. The table has fewer than 300,000 clones, 75% to 95% seen once; the top ten hold 1% to 1.3%. Sequenced material: PBMCs or T cells enriched from blood (not recorded which). Every receptor here comes from a woman aged 25 to 45 who had recovered from COVID-19.

The chain employs TRBV10-3 and TRBJ1-1, with D maybe TRBD1 (5 bases). The CDR3 consists of 14 residues. CDR1 and CDR2 from the germline V gene are ENHRY and SYGVKD. Trimming left V 5 bases short and J 4 bases short, with 14 bases between. CDR3 sequence: CAISNQGRVTEAFF. The CDR3 DNA sequence: TGTGCCATCAGTAATCAGGGAAGAGTCACTGAAGCTTTCTTT.

In this sample, this clone turned up once. The chain joins TRBV30 to TRBJ1-5, with TRBD1 as a possible D gene (5 bases). This CDR3 has 16 residues. Per the germline V gene, CDR1 is GTSNPN and CDR2 is SVGIG (reference sequence). V lost 0 bases and J 1 base, leaving 13 bases between the germline ends. The CDR3 sequence: CAWSVGGLGSNQPQHF. In DNA, the CDR3 is TGTGCCTGGAGTGTGGGGGGATTGGGGAGCAATCAGCCCCAGCATTTT.

The rearrangement uses TRBV9 and TRBJ2-5, with 8 positions matching TRBD1. Germline trimming cut 2 bases from V and 5 bases from J; bases unmatched to any gene: 8. CDR1 and CDR2 from the germline V gene are SGDLS and YYNGEE. CDR3 length: 15 residues. DNA of the CDR3: TGTGCCAGCAGCGTGACAGGGGAATTAGAGGAGACCCAGTACTTC. Its protein is CASSVTGELEETQYF.

The chain is built from TRBV2 and TRBJ2-1, with a weak D call TRBD2 (5 bases). Germline lookup yields CDR1 SNHLY and CDR2 FYNNEI. The CDR3 loop spans 13 amino acids. Trimming shortened V by 7 bases and J by 2 bases, and 9 bases separated the two germline ends. CDR3 in DNA: TGTGCCAGCATCCAGCGGACCTACAATGAGCAGTTCTTC. As protein: CASIQRTYNEQFF.

The chain is built from TRBV7-6 and TRBJ2-5; 8 nucleotides align to TRBD1. Per the germline V gene, CDR1 is SGHVS and CDR2 is FNYEAQ. Unmatched junction bases numbered 3, after V lost 4 bases and J lost 2 bases. The CDR3 extends over 14 amino acids. In DNA, the CDR3 is TGTGCCAGCAGCTCCGGGACAGGACAAGAGACCCAGTACTTC. Translated: CASSSGTGQETQYF. The variable domain in full, with the rest retrieved from reference TRBV7-6 and TRBJ2-5, is GAGVSQSPRYKVTKRGQDVALRCDPISGHVSLYWYRQALGQGPEFLTYFNYEAQQDKSGLPNDRFSAERPEGSISTLTIQRTEQRDSAMYRCASSSGTGQETQYFGPGTRLLVL.

V and J are TRBV11-2 and TRBJ1-2, with TRBD1 matching over 7 bases. V lost 5 bases, J lost 4 bases, and 7 bases stayed unmatched. This CDR3 is 14 amino acids long. Germline lookup yields CDR1 SGHAT and CDR2 FQNNGV. DNA of the CDR3: TGTGCCAGCAGCCCCCTGGACAGGAGCTATGGCTACACCTTC. This codes for CASSPLDRSYGYTF.

This clone turned up a few times. The V gene is TRBV27, the J gene TRBJ1-6, with TRBD1 matching over 7 bases. V lost 8 bases to trimming and J lost 10 bases; unmatched junction nucleotides: 8. Germline V CDR1 and CDR2: MNHEY, SMNVEV (reference sequence). The CDR3 spans 13 residues. CDR3 region: CASSGTAQSPLHF. The CDR3 region has the DNA TGTGCCAGCTCAGGGACAGCCCAATCACCCCTCCACTTT.

The chain combines TRBV27 with TRBJ2-1, with TRBD2 identical over 11 bases. Germline trimming cut 5 bases from V and 9 bases from J; bases unmatched to any gene: 12. CDR1 MNHEY and CDR2 SMNVEV come from the germline V gene (reference sequence). CDR3 length: 16 amino acids. CDR3 sequence (DNA): TGTGCCAGCAGTAAAAAGACTAGCGGGGCCGTAGGTGAGCAGTTCTTC. This gives the protein CASSKKTSGAVGEQFF.

The gene calls are TRBV3-1 (or the pseudogene TRBV3-2) and TRBJ2-1, with 11 bases that match TRBD1. The CDR3 has 14 amino acids. Germline trimming cut 6 bases from V and 9 bases from J; bases unmatched to any gene: 7. CDR1 LGHDT and CDR2 YNNKEL come from the germline V gene (reference sequence). CDR3 protein: CASSPGQGASEQFF. The CDR3 DNA is TGTGCCAGCAGTCCAGGACAGGGGGCCAGTGAGCAGTTCTTC.

The chain is built from TRBV28 and TRBJ1-2, with D tentatively TRBD1 (6 bases). Trimming took off 10 bases at V and 4 bases at J, with 13 bases between the two ends. Germline CDR1 MDHEN, CDR2 SYDVKM. The CDR3 is 12 residues long. The CDR3 DNA sequence: TGTGCCATCTCGGGACAATTCTATGGCTACACCTTC. Translated, it gives CAISGQFYGYTF.

This clone has at least ten counts. This chain links TRBV9 with TRBJ1-4; unclear D gene. The CDR3 sequence is 14 residues long. Deletions cut 1 base from V and 0 bases from J, with 4 bases between. In germline, CDR1 is SGDLS, CDR2 YYNGEE. CDR3 DNA: TGTGCCAGCAGCGTAACAGCAACTAATGAAAAACTGTTTTTT. This encodes CASSVTATNEKLFF.

Only one count was recorded for this clone. The V and J genes are TRBV7-6 and TRBJ2-2; 11 nucleotides line up with TRBD2. With V trimmed by 5 bases and J by 2 bases, 4 bases remained unmatched. The V gene's germline CDR1 is SGHVS and CDR2 FNYEAQ. CDR3 size: 16 residues. CDR3 amino acids: CASSQRLAGNTGELFF. CDR3 sequence (DNA): TGTGCCAGCAGCCAACGACTAGCGGGAAACACCGGGGAGCTGTTTTTT.

The gene calls are TRBV19 and TRBJ2-5, with 13 bases lining up with TRBD2. V shed 6 bases, J shed 5 bases, and the junction held 6 bases outside the gene matches. The CDR3 length is 15 residues. From germline, CDR1 is LNHDA and CDR2 SQIVND (reference sequence). Written as DNA, the CDR3 is TGTGCCAGTAGACCCGGACTAGCGGGAGCTGAGACCCAGTACTTC. It specifies CASRPGLAGAETQYF. The whole variable domain, filled in from reference TRBV19 and TRBJ2-5, reads DGGITQSPKYLFRKEGQNVTLSCEQNLNHDAMYWYRQDPGQGLRLIYYSQIVNDFQKGDIAEGYSVSREKKESFPLTVTSAQKNPTAFYLCASRPGLAGAETQYFGPGTRLLVL.

V gene TRBV18 combines with J gene TRBJ2-1; D may be TRBD2 (6 bases). There are 15 residues in the CDR3. The ends were cut back, 3 bases at V and 0 bases at J, with 9 bases in the middle. In germline, CDR1 is KGHSH, CDR2 LQKENI. The CDR3 region has the DNA TGTGCCAGCTCACCCCGGGAGACCTCCTACAATGAGCAGTTCTTC. This encodes CASSPRETSYNEQFF.

V and J are TRBV18 and TRBJ2-7; 8 bases map to TRBD1. CDR3 length: 17 amino acids. The ends lost 3 bases at V and 2 bases at J; junction bases unmatched: 12. CDR1 and CDR2 (germline): KGHSH, LQKENI. In DNA form, the CDR3 reads TGTGCCAGCTCACCTTGGTTGCAGGGGGCATCTCCCTACGAGCAGTACTTC. Its protein product is CASSPWLQGASPYEQYF.

The V and J genes are TRBV5-4 and TRBJ2-7; tentative D call: TRBD2 (6 bases). Between the trimmed V and J ends, which lost 4 bases and 3 bases, there was a span of 17 bases. Germline CDR1 is SGHNT and CDR2 is YYREEE (reference sequence). The CDR3 length is 15 residues. The CDR3 region has the DNA TGTGCCAGCAGCGACGGGACTCCTCTCTTCTACGAGCAGTACTTC. Translation: CASSDGTPLFYEQYF.

The chain joins TRBV5-6 to TRBJ1-4, with TRBD1 identical over 7 bases. V dropped 4 bases and J dropped 8; count of bases not matched to a gene: 17. This CDR3 is 17 amino acids long. Germline CDR1 and CDR2: SGHDT and YYEEEE. The CDR3 DNA follows: TGTGCCAGCAGCCTAGGAGGTCCGACAGGGATTATGGAAAAACTGTTTTTT. Residues: CASSLGGPTGIMEKLFF.

This chain joins TRBV7-9 and TRBJ2-7, with a possible D match to TRBD2 (6 bases). V lost 6 bases, J lost 4 bases, and 10 bases lay in between. The CDR3 consists of 12 residues. Germline V gene sequence: CDR1 SEHNR, CDR2 FQNEAQ (reference sequence). In DNA, the CDR3 is TGTGCCAGCAGGTCCGGGGGTTACGAGCAGTACTTC. It codes for CASRSGGYEQYF.

This rearrangement joins TRBV3-1 (or the pseudogene TRBV3-2) to TRBJ2-1, with 11 bases identical to TRBD2. The CDR3 spans 15 residues. The trim removed 4 bases at V and 5 bases at J, leaving 4 bases unmatched. Germline V gene sequence: CDR1 LGHDT, CDR2 YNNKEL (reference sequence). The CDR3 DNA sequence: TGTGCCAGCAGCCGGGGACTAGCGGAAGACAATGAGCAGTTCTTC. Translated: CASSRGLAEDNEQFF.

This clone was recorded once. The chain uses TRBV9 and TRBJ2-7, with 10 bases fitting TRBD2. This CDR3 has 15 residues. The V segment lost 4 bases and the J segment 3 bases; nucleotides outside the gene matches: 7. The germline gives CDR1 SGDLS, CDR2 YYNGEE. Written as DNA, the CDR3 is TGTGCCAGCAGCAGGGGGACTAGCGCCCTCTACGAGCAGTACTTC. It translates to CASSRGTSALYEQYF.

The chain couples TRBV27 to TRBJ2-5, with 13 bases that match TRBD2. The germline gives CDR1 MNHEY, CDR2 SMNVEV (reference sequence). After removal of 5 bases from V and 5 bases from J, the junction contained 5 bases not matched to a gene. This CDR3 spans 15 amino acids. The DNA for the CDR3 is TGTGCCAGCAGTCCATGGACTAGCGGGAGTGAGACCCAGTACTTC. Amino acids: CASSPWTSGSETQYF.